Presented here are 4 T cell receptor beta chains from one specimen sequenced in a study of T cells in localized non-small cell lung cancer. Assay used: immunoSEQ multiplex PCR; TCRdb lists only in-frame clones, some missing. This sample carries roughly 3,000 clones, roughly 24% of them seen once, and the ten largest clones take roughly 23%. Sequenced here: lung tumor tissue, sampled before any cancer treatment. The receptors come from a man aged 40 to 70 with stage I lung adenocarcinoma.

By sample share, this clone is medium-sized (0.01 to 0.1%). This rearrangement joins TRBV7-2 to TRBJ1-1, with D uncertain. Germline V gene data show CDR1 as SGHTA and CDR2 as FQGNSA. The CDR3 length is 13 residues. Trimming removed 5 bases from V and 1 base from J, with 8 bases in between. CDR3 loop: CASSHDSNTEAFF. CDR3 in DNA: TGTGCCAGCAGCCACGATTCGAACACTGAAGCTTTCTTT.

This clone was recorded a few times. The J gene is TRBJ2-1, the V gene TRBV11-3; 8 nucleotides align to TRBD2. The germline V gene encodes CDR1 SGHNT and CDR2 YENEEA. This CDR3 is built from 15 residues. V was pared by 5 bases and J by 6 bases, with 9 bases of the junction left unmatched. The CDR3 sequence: CASSPSGGPANEQFF. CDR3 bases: TGTGCCAGCAGCCCTTCGGGGGGGCCGGCCAATGAGCAGTTCTTC. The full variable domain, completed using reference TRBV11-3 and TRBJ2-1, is EAGVVQSPRYKIIEKKQPVAFWCNPISGHNTLYWYLQNLGQGPELLIRYENEEAVDDSQLPKDRFSAERLKGVDSTLKIQPAELGDSAVYLCASSPSGGPANEQFFGPGTRLTVL.

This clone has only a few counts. This CDR3 reads CASSYSRARIPMNTEAFF. The CDR3 region has the DNA TGTGCCAGCAGTTACTCCCGCGCACGTATACCGATGAACACTGAAGCTTTCTTT. The J gene is TRBJ1-1, the V gene TRBV6-8; D ambiguous. The germline CDR1 and CDR2 sequences are MNHGY and SAAAGT. The V end was cut by 0 bases, the J end by 0 bases, with 17 bases between. This CDR3 has 18 residues.

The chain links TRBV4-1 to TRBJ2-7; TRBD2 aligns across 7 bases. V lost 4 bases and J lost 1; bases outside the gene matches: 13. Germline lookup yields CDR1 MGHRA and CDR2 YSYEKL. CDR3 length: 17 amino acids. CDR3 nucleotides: TGCGCCAGCAGCCCCCGATCGGGTAGCGGGCGGTCCTACGAGCAGTACTTC. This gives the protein CASSPRSGSGRSYEQYF.